This T cell receptor beta chain was sequenced for a study of T cell responses to AZD1222 COVID-19 vaccine. Assay used: immunoSEQ multiplex PCR; TCRdb lists only in-frame clones, some missing. The table shows about 99,000 clones, with approximately 89% occurring only once. Second-dose schedules of about 4 or about 12 weeks were combined. V shed 4 bases and J shed 3 bases, with 16 bases lying between them. The germline V gene has CDR1 MNHEY and CDR2 SVGAGI. The CDR3 is 15 amino acids. The material sequenced was peripheral blood, taken 28 days after the second AZD1222 dose. The clonotype was recovered from an adult who received the AZD1222 COVID-19 vaccine. The chain links TRBV6-5 to TRBJ2-7, with D perhaps matching TRBD1 (6 bases). In DNA, the CDR3 is TGTGCCAGCAGTTCCTGGACAGAGAAAGACTACGAGCAGTACTTC. Residues: CASSSWTEKDYEQYF.